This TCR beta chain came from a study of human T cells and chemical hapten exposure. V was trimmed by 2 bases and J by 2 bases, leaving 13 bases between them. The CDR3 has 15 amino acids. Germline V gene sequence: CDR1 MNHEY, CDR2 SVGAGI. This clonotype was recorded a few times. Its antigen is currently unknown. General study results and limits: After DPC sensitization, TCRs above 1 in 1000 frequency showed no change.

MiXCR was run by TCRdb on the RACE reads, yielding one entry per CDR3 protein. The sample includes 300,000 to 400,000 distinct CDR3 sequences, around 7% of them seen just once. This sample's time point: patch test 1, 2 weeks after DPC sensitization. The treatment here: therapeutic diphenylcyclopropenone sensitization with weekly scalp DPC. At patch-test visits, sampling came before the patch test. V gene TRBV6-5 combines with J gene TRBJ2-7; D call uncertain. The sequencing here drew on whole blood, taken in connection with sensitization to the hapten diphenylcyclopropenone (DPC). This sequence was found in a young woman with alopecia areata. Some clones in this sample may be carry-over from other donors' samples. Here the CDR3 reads CASSYDAVLPYEQYF. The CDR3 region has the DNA TGTGCCAGCAGTTACGATGCAGTATTACCCTACGAGCAGTACTTC.